The 24 T cell receptor beta chains below were found in one sample sequenced in a study of T cell changes during pregnancy in multiple sclerosis. Measured with immunoSEQ multiplex PCR; TCRdb has only the in-frame clones, and not every one. The table shows tens of thousands of clones, with more than 90% occurring only once. The specimen comprised CD4+ T cells from peripheral blood mononuclear cells, sampled after pregnancy. The receptors here all came from a female donor in good health, enrolled as a control in a pregnancy study.

J is TRBJ1-2 and V is TRBV6-1; a weak D match, TRBD1 (5 bases). V lost 8 bases to trimming and J lost 6 bases, with 10 bases between them. Germline CDR1 is MNHNS and CDR2 is SASEGT. This CDR3 has 11 amino acids. The CDR3 DNA follows: TGTGCCAGCGGGGGGATCGATGGCTACACCTTC. It codes for CASGGIDGYTF.

This clone showed up just once. The V call is TRBV5-1, the J call TRBJ1-6, with TRBD1 as a possible D gene (6 bases). This CDR3 region has 16 residues. Germline V gene lookup returns CDR1 SGHRS and CDR2 YFSETQ. V was cut by 0 bases and J by 6 bases, with 13 bases left in between. The CDR3 reads CASSLESGVGNSPLHF. CDR3 DNA sequence: TGCGCCAGCAGCTTGGAGTCAGGGGTGGGTAATTCACCCCTCCACTTT.

CDR3 bases: TGCGCCAGCAGCCAAGACCGGGGGCGGGAGCAGTACTTC. This gives the protein CASSQDRGREQYF. V and J are TRBV4-3 and TRBJ2-5, with D perhaps matching TRBD2 (7 bases). Trimming took off 0 bases at V and 11 bases at J, with 13 bases between the two ends. Germline values: CDR1 LGHNA, CDR2 YSLEER. The length of the CDR3 is 13 residues.

The chain recombines TRBV6-6 with TRBJ2-7; 12 bases map to TRBD2. This CDR3 is 15 amino acids long. Germline assignment: CDR1 MNHNY and CDR2 SVGAGI (reference sequence). V dropped 7 bases and J dropped 3; count of bases not matched to a gene: 7. CDR3 bases: TGTGCCAGCACCGACAGGGGACTAGCGGGCTACGAGCAGTACTTC. Protein: CASTDRGLAGYEQYF.

For this clone: An end of the junction differs from the germline gene, which may be a read error. The chain combines TRBV7-7 with TRBJ1-1, with D hard to call. This CDR3 has 13 residues. Germline CDR1 and CDR2: SSHAT and FNYEAQ (reference sequence). The CDR3 is CASRPTVNTEAFF. The CDR3 region has the DNA TGTGCTAGCAGGCCCACAGTGAACACTGAAGCTTTCTTT.

This rearrangement joins TRBV6-6 to TRBJ2-7, with 9 bases matching TRBD1. The V segment lost 2 bases and the J segment 12 bases; nucleotides outside the gene matches: 5. Germline CDR1 and CDR2: MNHNY and SVGAGI (reference sequence). The CDR3 runs to 12 residues. The CDR3 here is CASSYAQGASYF. Written as DNA, the CDR3 is TGTGCCAGCAGTTACGCACAGGGGGCCTCGTACTTC.

The V and J genes are TRBV7-9 and TRBJ2-4, with D tentatively TRBD1 (6 bases). CDR3 size: 12 residues. The V end lost 5 bases, the J end lost 9 bases, and 11 bases lay between the germline ends. Germline V lookup: CDR1 SEHNR, CDR2 FQNEAQ (reference sequence). The CDR3 coding sequence is TGTGCCAGCAGCGCCCTACAGGGCATTCAGTACTTC. It yields the protein CASSALQGIQYF.

J is TRBJ2-7 and V is TRBV30, with 10 bases that match TRBD1. The CDR3 runs to 14 residues. Germline V lookup: CDR1 GTSNPN, CDR2 SVGIG (reference sequence). After removal of 1 base from V and 0 bases from J, the junction contained 0 bases not matched to a gene. The CDR3 nucleotides are TGTGCCTGGAGTGGGACAGGGGGCTCCTACGAGCAGTACTTC. Its protein is CAWSGTGGSYEQYF.

The chain links TRBV6-1 to TRBJ2-2; 9 bases are a match to TRBD2. The J segment lost 1 base and the V segment lost 7 bases, leaving 4 bases of the junction unmatched. The CDR3 length is 15 residues. Germline V gene data show CDR1 as MNHNS and CDR2 as SASEGT. CDR3 DNA sequence: TGTGCCAGCATGCCTAGCGGGGAGAACACCGGGGAGCTGTTTTTT. This translates into CASMPSGENTGELFF.

This sequence joins TRBV9 and TRBJ2-3; 9 bases line up with TRBD2. The CDR3 loop spans 17 amino acids. Germline-derived CDR1 and CDR2 are SGDLS and YYNGEE. The J segment lost 2 bases and the V segment lost 0 bases, leaving 7 bases of the junction unmatched. The CDR3, as DNA: TGTGCCAGCAGCGTAGGCCCGACTAGCGGATTCACAGATACGCAGTATTTT. It specifies CASSVGPTSGFTDTQYF.

This sequence joins TRBV7-8 and TRBJ2-1; possible D gene TRBD2, 6 bases. The germline V gene encodes CDR1 SGHVS and CDR2 FQNEAQ. The V end was cut by 0 bases, the J end by 9 bases, with 9 bases between. There are 13 residues in the CDR3. CDR3 sequence: CASSLALGGEQFF. CDR3 DNA: TGTGCCAGCAGCTTAGCCCTCGGGGGTGAGCAGTTCTTC. Variable domain in full (rest from reference TRBV7-8 and TRBJ2-1): GAGVSQSPRYKVAKRGQDVALRCDPISGHVSLFWYQQALGQGPEFLTYFQNEAQLDKSGLPSDRFFAERPEGSVSTLKIQRTQQEDSAVYLCASSLALGGEQFFGPGTRLTVL.

The rearrangement uses TRBV5-1 and TRBJ2-2, with a weak D call TRBD2 (6 bases). V dropped 2 bases and J dropped 2 bases, with 16 bases sitting between them. Germline V gene sequence: CDR1 SGHRS, CDR2 YFSETQ. The CDR3 is 17 amino acids. The DNA of the CDR3 is TGCGCCAGCAGCTTAAGGGCGGAGGGAGTTAACACCGGGGAGCTGTTTTTT. Translated, it gives CASSLRAEGVNTGELFF.

The genes are TRBV6-1 and TRBJ2-3, with D maybe TRBD2 (6 bases). Germline V CDR1 and CDR2: MNHNS, SASEGT. The CDR3 is 15 amino acids. Trimming stripped 6 bases from V and 3 bases from J, with 16 bases between. Here the CDR3 reads CASRGRLGVTDTQYF. In nucleotides, the CDR3 is TGTGCCAGCAGAGGCAGACTAGGGGTTACAGATACGCAGTATTTT.

The J gene is TRBJ1-2, the V gene TRBV9; perhaps TRBD1 as D (5 bases). Germline loops: CDR1 SGDLS, CDR2 YYNGEE. V was shortened by 4 bases and J by 6 bases, with 13 bases between the two germline ends. The CDR3 runs 13 residues. The CDR3 reads CASSPIGGHGYTF. The CDR3 nucleotides are TGTGCCAGCAGCCCCATCGGGGGACATGGCTACACCTTC.

The gene calls are TRBV4-2 and TRBJ2-2; 9 nucleotides match TRBD1. The CDR3 is 16 amino acids. The ends lost 1 base at V and 1 base at J; junction bases unmatched: 1. From germline, CDR1 is LGHNA and CDR2 YNFKEQ. The CDR3 loop reads CASSQAGQGNTGELFF. The CDR3 coding sequence is TGTGCCAGCAGCCAAGCGGGACAGGGGAACACCGGGGAGCTGTTTTTT.

This chain joins TRBV5-1 and TRBJ2-3, with 8 bases that match TRBD2. Germline-derived CDR1 and CDR2 are SGHRS and YFSETQ. This CDR3 is built from 13 residues. The trim removed 5 bases at V and 5 bases at J, leaving 4 bases unmatched. The CDR3 DNA is TGCGCCAGCAGGGATACTAGCGGAGATACGCAGTATTTT. Protein: CASRDTSGDTQYF.

The chain uses TRBV7-9 and TRBJ1-5, with 10 bases fitting TRBD1. This CDR3 is built from 13 residues. CDR1 SEHNR and CDR2 FQNEAQ come from the germline V gene (reference sequence). The V gene end was trimmed by 4 bases and the J gene end by 7 bases; junction bases not matched to a gene: 1. CDR3 nucleotides: TGTGCCAGCAGCTGGGACAGGGGACAGCCCCAGCATTTT. Residues: CASSWDRGQPQHF.

The rearrangement uses TRBV7-2 and TRBJ2-7, with 8 positions matching TRBD1. The germline CDR1 and CDR2 sequences are SGHTA and FQGNSA. The CDR3 totals 13 residues. V was clipped by 6 bases and J by 6 bases; unmatched bases: 7. DNA for the CDR3: TGTGCCAGCAGATTCAGAACAGGGGGCGAGCAGTACTTC. It is translated as CASRFRTGGEQYF.

This chain links TRBV27 with TRBJ2-7; 10 nucleotides match TRBD2. Germline lookup yields CDR1 MNHEY and CDR2 SMNVEV (reference sequence). The CDR3 spans 17 residues. V lost 4 bases, J lost 1 base, and 10 bases stayed unmatched. The CDR3 nucleotides read TGTGCCAGCAGTTATATTGGGAGCGGGAGGGGGTCCTACGAGCAGTACTTC. Translated, it gives CASSYIGSGRGSYEQYF.

This clone has only one observation. The genes are TRBV7-2 and TRBJ2-7; TRBD1 aligns across 12 bases. The germline V gene has CDR1 SGHTA and CDR2 FQGNSA. Trimming cost V 5 bases and J 8 bases; bases outside gene matches: 13. CDR3 length: 16 amino acids. This CDR3 reads CASSTNAGTGGAQQYF. As DNA, the CDR3 is TGTGCCAGCAGCACTAATGCCGGGACAGGGGGCGCCCAGCAGTACTTC.

This clone came up once. This chain connects TRBV20-1 to TRBJ1-2, with D possibly matching TRBD1 (5 bases). Trimming stripped 6 bases from V and 7 bases from J, with 12 bases between. The germline gives CDR1 DFQATT, CDR2 SNEGSKA (reference sequence). This CDR3 spans 11 amino acids. The CDR3 region is CSAQPGGGYTF. CDR3 coding DNA: TGCAGTGCACAGCCCGGGGGTGGCTACACCTTC.

The rearrangement links TRBV14 to TRBJ1-1, with a weak D call TRBD1 (5 bases). V lost 4 bases, J lost 8 bases, and 23 bases lay in between. CDR1 SGHDN and CDR2 FVKESK come from the germline V gene. This CDR3 has 16 residues. The CDR3: CASSRYTGLALREAFF. In DNA form, the CDR3 reads TGTGCCAGCAGCCGATACACAGGCTTAGCCCTGAGGGAAGCTTTCTTT.

The genes are TRBV4-1 and TRBJ2-5, with D possibly being TRBD2 (6 bases). V shed 2 bases and J shed 5 bases, with 9 bases lying between them. The CDR3 covers 13 residues. Germline loops: CDR1 MGHRA, CDR2 YSYEKL. CDR3 sequence: CASSQPGVETQYF. The CDR3 bases are TGCGCCAGCAGCCAACCGGGGGTGGAGACCCAGTACTTC.

The chain combines TRBV7-3 with TRBJ2-3, with TRBD2 matching over 7 bases. CDR3 length: 14 residues. Germline values: CDR1 SGHTA, CDR2 FQGTGA. With V trimmed by 5 bases and J by 2 bases, 4 bases remained unmatched. The CDR3 region is CASSPTSVTDTQYF. Written as DNA, the CDR3 is TGTGCCAGCAGCCCTACTAGCGTCACAGATACGCAGTATTTT.